The 27 T cell receptor beta chains in this list originate from one sample, sequenced in a study of shared clonotypes between healthy human individuals. Some clones are missing from TCRdb's copy, which holds only in-frame ones; the method was immunoSEQ multiplex PCR. Counted here are 1,400,000 or so clones, around 98.5% occurring once; the ten biggest clones make up about 0.4%. Material: naive CD4+ T cells sorted from blood. Subset in this sample: CD45RA+ positively selected. All receptors derive from a man aged 25-45 years in good health.

The chain combines TRBV5-6 with TRBJ1-4, with 8 bases fitting TRBD1. The germline gives CDR1 SGHDT, CDR2 YYEEEE. The CDR3 runs 16 residues. With V trimmed by 1 base and J by 5 bases, 7 bases remained unmatched. CDR3 in DNA: TGTGCCAGCAGCTTGTCCCCGACAGGGGCCAATGAAAAACTGTTTTTT. It is translated as CASSLSPTGANEKLFF.

The V call is TRBV7-3, the J call TRBJ2-7; 8 bases line up with TRBD2. The germline CDR1 and CDR2 sequences are SGHTA and FQGTGA. The J segment lost 2 bases and the V segment lost 6 bases, leaving 9 bases of the junction unmatched. This CDR3 has 15 residues. The CDR3 region has the DNA TGTGCCAGCAGTCCTCGGACTAGCCAAACCTACGAGCAGTACTTC. Amino acids: CASSPRTSQTYEQYF.

J is TRBJ2-7 and V is TRBV11-2; 12 nucleotides line up with TRBD2. CDR1 and CDR2 from the germline V gene are SGHAT and FQNNGV. J was trimmed by 1 base and V by 5 bases; bases with no gene match: 9. This CDR3 has 17 amino acids. This chain's CDR3 is CASSVARTSGISYEQYF. DNA for the CDR3: TGTGCCAGCAGCGTGGCCAGGACTAGCGGGATTTCCTACGAGCAGTACTTC.

CDR3 region: CASSLEGLAEKLFF. CDR3 DNA: TGTGCCAGCAGTTTAGAGGGGCTAGCTGAAAAACTGTTTTTT. The rearrangement links TRBV27 to TRBJ1-4; TRBD1 is a possible D gene (5 bases). CDR1 and CDR2 (germline): MNHEY, SMNVEV (reference sequence). V lost 2 bases and J 7 bases, leaving 11 bases between the germline ends. This CDR3 region has 14 residues.

This clone was observed a single time. The chain couples TRBV27 to TRBJ2-3; D ambiguous. CDR3 size: 16 residues. V shed 1 base and J shed 4 bases, with 15 bases lying between them. Looked up from germline, CDR1 is MNHEY and CDR2 is SMNVEV (reference sequence). The chain's CDR3 is CASSLYPKARADTQYF. CDR3 DNA sequence: TGTGCCAGCAGTTTATATCCTAAAGCACGGGCAGATACGCAGTATTTT.

The J gene is TRBJ2-3, the V gene TRBV5-1; 7 positions agree with TRBD1. The V segment lost 4 bases and the J segment 4 bases; nucleotides outside the gene matches: 6. The CDR3 runs to 14 residues. Germline loops: CDR1 SGHRS, CDR2 YFSETQ. The chain's CDR3 is CASSPGQVADTQYF. CDR3 coding DNA: TGCGCCAGCAGCCCAGGACAGGTCGCAGATACGCAGTATTTT.

The DNA for the CDR3 is TGTGCCAGCAGCACTTTCCCTGAAGCTTTCTTT. The encoded protein is CASSTFPEAFF. The chain joins TRBV2 to TRBJ1-1; D remains ambiguous. The CDR3 length is 11 residues. Germline-derived CDR1 and CDR2 are SNHLY and FYNNEI. Trimming stripped 6 bases from V and 6 bases from J, with 8 bases between.

V usage is TRBV9 and J usage is TRBJ1-2; D unresolved. Germline V gene sequence: CDR1 SGDLS, CDR2 YYNGEE. The V and J ends lost 0 bases and 2 bases respectively, with 14 bases between them. This CDR3 is 16 amino acids long. DNA for the CDR3: TGTGCCAGCAGCGTAGGGCCCGGGATGGGAAACTATGGCTACACCTTC. It yields the protein CASSVGPGMGNYGYTF.

This chain joins TRBV2 and TRBJ1-5, with 9 bases aligning to TRBD1. CDR1 is SNHLY and CDR2 is FYNNEI in the germline V gene. V trimming: 8 bases; J trimming: 7 bases; junction bases outside the gene matches: 15. The CDR3 length is 16 residues. The CDR3 region has the DNA TGTGCCAGCTCCCAACTCCGGGACAGGGATTTACAGCCCCAGCATTTT. It is translated as CASSQLRDRDLQPQHF.

This chain connects TRBV18 to TRBJ2-1, with 7 bases aligning to TRBD2. J gave up 2 bases and V 1 base, and 8 bases lay outside the gene matches. The germline CDR1 and CDR2 sequences are KGHSH and LQKENI. This CDR3 is 17 amino acids long. As DNA, the CDR3 is TGTGCCAGCTCACCACTGGGGGGAGGGGTGACCTACAATGAGCAGTTCTTC. It is translated as CASSPLGGGVTYNEQFF.

This sequence joins TRBV27 and TRBJ2-1, with TRBD2 matching over 12 bases. CDR1 MNHEY and CDR2 SMNVEV come from the germline V gene (reference sequence). J lost 3 bases, V lost 6 bases, and 15 bases had no gene match. The CDR3 is 19 residues long. This CDR3 reads CASRGASGRVVPHYNEQFF. DNA for the CDR3: TGTGCCAGCAGGGGGGCTAGCGGGAGGGTAGTACCCCACTACAATGAGCAGTTCTTC.

The CDR3 loop reads CASSGQDYEQYF. CDR3 coding DNA: TGTGCCAGCAGTGGGCAGGACTACGAGCAGTACTTC. This chain uses TRBV6-1 with TRBJ2-7; D remains unclear. Germline V gene sequence: CDR1 MNHNS, CDR2 SASEGT. CDR3 length: 12 amino acids. V gave up 4 bases and J gave up 3 bases, with 7 bases separating them.

J is TRBJ1-2 and V is TRBV6-1, with D maybe TRBD1 (5 bases). Trimming took off 6 bases at V and 6 bases at J, with 5 bases between the two ends. The CDR3 covers 10 residues. CDR1 MNHNS and CDR2 SASEGT come from the germline V gene. The CDR3 DNA reads as TGTGCCAGCAGGGACAATGGCTACACCTTC. This encodes CASRDNGYTF.

The CDR3 loop is CASSVGSANYGYTF. CDR3 nucleotides: TGTGCCAGCAGTGTGGGCTCAGCTAACTATGGCTACACCTTC. V gene TRBV25-1 combines with J gene TRBJ1-2; D is ambiguous. The germline gives CDR1 MGHDK, CDR2 SYGVNS. The CDR3 runs to 14 residues. V was trimmed by 4 bases and J by 0 bases, leaving 9 bases between them.

The rearrangement links TRBV4-3 to TRBJ1-1; D is uncertain. The ends were cut back, 4 bases at V and 4 bases at J, with 10 bases in the middle. Germline CDR1 and CDR2: LGHNA and YSLEER. The CDR3 length is 13 residues. This CDR3 is CASSRGGSTEAFF. The CDR3 nucleotides read TGCGCCAGCAGCCGGGGAGGAAGCACTGAAGCTTTCTTT.

This clone was seen just once. The chain employs TRBV27 and TRBJ1-1, with D possibly matching TRBD1 (5 bases). Germline V lookup: CDR1 MNHEY, CDR2 SMNVEV (reference sequence). Trimming removed 1 base at V and 1 base at J, with 16 bases between. The CDR3 runs 17 residues. The CDR3 DNA reads TGTGCCAGCAGTTTATTCGCACAGGTTACCGGGAACACTGAAGCTTTCTTT. It codes for CASSLFAQVTGNTEAFF.

The chain uses TRBV5-4 and TRBJ2-5; 9 nucleotides line up with TRBD1. Germline loops: CDR1 SGHNT, CDR2 YYREEE (reference sequence). The CDR3 totals 15 residues. The trim removed 4 bases at V and 4 bases at J, leaving 8 bases unmatched. CDR3 sequence (DNA): TGTGCCAGCAGCCGATGGACAGGGGCAGGAGAGACCCAGTACTTC. Amino acid sequence: CASSRWTGAGETQYF.

J is TRBJ1-1 and V is TRBV18; no clear D gene. Trimming shortened V by 0 bases and J by 7 bases, and 15 bases separated the two germline ends. The CDR3 extends over 15 amino acids. CDR1 is KGHSH and CDR2 is LQKENI in the germline V gene. CDR3 sequence reads: CASSPPSRGSGEAFF. Written as DNA, the CDR3 is TGTGCCAGCTCACCACCGAGTCGGGGTAGTGGTGAAGCTTTCTTT.

CDR3 sequence reads: CASSPLMKPPRTSTDTQYF. The CDR3 DNA sequence: TGTGCCAGCAGCCCGCTAATGAAACCCCCGCGTACTAGCACAGATACGCAGTATTTT. V and J are TRBV11-2 and TRBJ2-3; D is uncertain. Germline CDR1 reads SGHAT; CDR2 reads FQNNGV. Trimming took off 5 bases at V and 0 bases at J, with 24 bases between the two ends. CDR3 length: 19 amino acids.

This rearrangement joins TRBV5-1 to TRBJ2-7; 8 positions match TRBD1. The CDR3 consists of 15 residues. Germline V gives CDR1 SGHRS, CDR2 YFSETQ. Germline trimming cut 4 bases from V and 1 base from J; bases unmatched to any gene: 7. CDR3 sequence: CASSPATGVSYEQYF. Written as DNA, the CDR3 is TGCGCCAGCAGCCCCGCGACAGGGGTGTCCTACGAGCAGTACTTC.

The V call is TRBV10-3, the J call TRBJ1-1; 8 positions agree with TRBD1. This CDR3 has 13 residues. Trimming cost V 6 bases and J 3 bases; bases outside gene matches: 3. Germline V lookup: CDR1 ENHRY, CDR2 SYGVKD. The CDR3 spells CAISPGQDTEAFF. In DNA form, the CDR3 reads TGTGCCATCAGCCCGGGACAGGACACTGAAGCTTTCTTT.

This chain joins TRBV12-5 and TRBJ2-3; TRBD2 matches at 11 bases. Trimming took 0 bases from V and 1 from J; bases not matched to a gene: 6. Germline loops: CDR1 LGHNT, CDR2 FRNRAP. The CDR3 has 18 residues. DNA for the CDR3: TGTGCTAGTGGTTTGGTAATCGGGACTAGCGGACGCACAGATACGCAGTATTTT. Translation: CASGLVIGTSGRTDTQYF.

The rearrangement links TRBV5-6 to TRBJ2-7; 9 bases are a match to TRBD1. This CDR3 is built from 14 residues. J lost 6 bases, V lost 2 bases, and 6 bases had no gene match. CDR1 and CDR2 from the germline V gene are SGHDT and YYEEEE. This CDR3 is CASSFGTGKFEQYF. For the CDR3, the DNA is TGTGCCAGCAGCTTCGGGACAGGGAAGTTCGAGCAGTACTTC.

The rearrangement links TRBV5-1 to TRBJ2-7, with 12 bases lining up with TRBD2. With 3 bases clipped from V and 5 bases from J, the junction kept 9 bases outside the gene matches. In germline, CDR1 is SGHRS, CDR2 YFSETQ. The CDR3 contains 16 residues. The CDR3 nucleotides read TGCGCCAGCAGCTCCAAGCGACTAGCGGGAGACAACGAGCAGTACTTC. Amino acids: CASSSKRLAGDNEQYF.

This chain uses TRBV29-1 with TRBJ1-1; tentatively, D is TRBD1 (5 bases). The CDR3 sequence is 13 residues long. Germline values: CDR1 SQVTM, CDR2 ANQGSEA. V dropped 6 bases and J dropped 0 bases, with 11 bases sitting between them. In DNA form, the CDR3 reads TGCAGCGTCTCTTGGGGCATGAACACTGAAGCTTTCTTT. Translated, it gives CSVSWGMNTEAFF.

The chain is built from TRBV29-1 and TRBJ2-4; possibly TRBD1 or TRBD2 for D (5 bases each). The CDR3 has 13 residues. The V gene's germline CDR1 is SQVTM and CDR2 ANQGSEA. Trimming pared 3 bases from V and 2 bases from J, leaving 8 bases between. CDR3 amino acids: CSVEKGPKNIQYF. CDR3 in DNA: TGCAGCGTTGAGAAGGGACCCAAAAACATTCAGTACTTC.

This chain connects TRBV7-9 to TRBJ2-1; 10 positions agree with TRBD2. This CDR3 contains 15 residues. Per germline, CDR1 SEHNR and CDR2 FQNEAQ (reference sequence). V was pared by 7 bases and J by 3 bases, with 6 bases of the junction left unmatched. The CDR3 region has the DNA TGTGCCAGCACCCCCGGGACTAGCGTCTACAATGAGCAGTTCTTC. Amino acids: CASTPGTSVYNEQFF.